This T cell receptor beta chain emerged from a study of radiotherapy plus CTLA-4 blockade in lung cancer. Study-wide background: Roughly 17% of patients responded objectively, and about 33% achieved disease control.

Libraries were prepared by immunoSEQ multiplex PCR; TCRdb keeps only in-frame clonotypes and omits some of them. The table lists about 88,000 clones, around 72% of them singletons. Study results and limitations: Clones of tumor-derived TCRs expanded in blood after radiotherapy plus ipilimumab. According to reports, early shifts in blood T cell clones, alongside interferon-beta, forecast response most accurately.

Those with chemo-refractory metastatic non-small-cell lung cancer were treated with focal radiation combined with CTLA-4 blockade using ipilimumab. The length of the CDR3 is 15 residues. CDR1 and CDR2 from the germline V gene are LNHDA and SQIVND (reference sequence). Trimming stripped 3 bases from V and 3 bases from J, with 11 bases between. Of note for this clone: Its antigen is currently unknown.

The chain combines TRBV19 with TRBJ2-2, with D perhaps matching TRBD1 or TRBD2 (5 bases each). The sequence came from a human donor with non-small cell lung cancer that progressed on radiotherapy plus ipilimumab. This sample comprised peripheral blood, obtained from a patient treated with radiotherapy plus ipilimumab. The CDR3 coding sequence is TGTGCCAGTAGTATGGGGACGGTTCACACCGGGGAGCTGTTTTTT. Encoded protein: CASSMGTVHTGELFF.